The 14 T cell receptor beta chains listed next were all sequenced from one sample in a study of immune cell composition in non-small cell lung cancer. Sequencing was performed with immunoSEQ multiplex PCR; in TCRdb, only in-frame clones are kept and a portion is missing. In the table there are about 15,000 clones, roughly 69% of which are singletons. Sequencing was done on a sample of lung tumor tissue. The receptors were sampled from a human donor with non-small cell lung cancer.

The chain combines TRBV7-2 with TRBJ1-3, with 7 positions matching TRBD1. Looked up from germline, CDR1 is SGHTA and CDR2 is FQGNSA. V gave up 8 bases and J gave up 7 bases; unmatched junction bases: 14. This CDR3 spans 15 amino acids. The CDR3 loop reads CASGPTGDKGNTIYF. CDR3 coding DNA: TGTGCCAGCGGACCCACAGGGGATAAAGGGAACACCATATATTTT. The entire variable domain, with the rest obtained from reference TRBV7-2 and TRBJ1-3, is as follows: GAGVSQSPSNKVTEKGKDVELRCDPISGHTALYWYRQSLGQGLEFLIYFQGNSAPDKSGLPSDRFSAERTGGSVSTLTIQRTQQEDSAVYLCASGPTGDKGNTIYFGEGSWLTVV.

V usage is TRBV7-9 and J usage is TRBJ2-5; tentative D call: TRBD1 (5 bases). With 5 bases removed from V and 0 bases from J, the gap between germline ends came to 10 bases. Germline CDR1 and CDR2: SEHNR and FQNEAQ (reference sequence). CDR3 length: 14 residues. CDR3 residues: CASSMGQDQETQYF. The CDR3 coding sequence is TGTGCCAGCAGCATGGGGCAGGACCAAGAGACCCAGTACTTC.

The chain joins TRBV5-6 to TRBJ1-4; D possibly corresponds to TRBD1 (5 bases). The germline CDR1 and CDR2 sequences are SGHDT and YYEEEE. The CDR3 spans 19 residues. V was shortened by 4 bases and J by 0 bases, with 22 bases between the two germline ends. The DNA for the CDR3 is TGTGCCAGCAGCGGGATGGGGGGAGAACGCGGTGCAACTAATGAAAAACTGTTTTTT. Translated, it gives CASSGMGGERGATNEKLFF. Full variable domain (outside the CDR3, taken from reference TRBV5-6 and TRBJ1-4): DAGVTQSPTHLIKTRGQQVTLRCSPKSGHDTVSWYQQALGQGPQFIFQYYEEEERQRGNFPDRFSGHQFPNYSSELNVNALLLGDSALYLCASSGMGGERGATNEKLFFGSGTQLSVL.

This clone has only one observation. The chain uses TRBV2 and TRBJ2-1, with D possibly matching TRBD2 (6 bases). Germline CDR1 is SNHLY and CDR2 is FYNNEI. V was trimmed by 6 bases and J by 0 bases, leaving 9 bases between them. CDR3 length equals 14 residues. The chain's CDR3 is CASSGGYSYNEQFF. DNA of the CDR3: TGTGCCAGCAGCGGGGGATACTCCTACAATGAGCAGTTCTTC.

The CDR3: CASSRSGGKNIQYF. The CDR3, as DNA: TGTGCCAGCAGTAGATCGGGCGGGAAAAACATTCAGTACTTC. This chain connects TRBV6-5 to TRBJ2-4; D is possibly TRBD2 (5 bases). The V gene's germline CDR1 is MNHEY and CDR2 SVGAGI. CDR3 size: 14 residues. V lost 5 bases and J lost 4, with 12 bases in between.

J is TRBJ2-2 and V is TRBV12-2; the table calls TRBD2, which could not be checked here. TRBV12-2 is deemed a pseudogene. CDR3 length equals 15 residues. The CDR3 here is CASRSGLAHTGELFF. The CDR3 DNA reads TGTGCAAGTCGCTCGGGACTAGCGCACACCGGGGAGCTGTTTTTT.

The V and J genes are TRBV12-5 and TRBJ2-5; 10 nucleotides match TRBD1. The germline CDR1 and CDR2 sequences are LGHNT and FRNRAP. This CDR3 is built from 14 residues. V lost 5 bases, J lost 5 bases, and 5 bases stayed unmatched. For the CDR3, the DNA is TGTGCTAGTGGTCGGGACAGGGGTTTGGAGACCCAGTACTTC. It encodes CASGRDRGLETQYF.

This clone was observed once. The chain combines TRBV15 with TRBJ1-1; D unresolved. Trimming cost V 5 bases and J 1 base, with 5 bases left between them. Germline V lookup: CDR1 LNHNV, CDR2 YYDKDF (reference sequence). The CDR3 has 12 amino acids. Here the CDR3 reads CATSPENTEAFF. The CDR3 coding sequence is TGTGCCACCAGCCCAGAGAACACTGAAGCTTTCTTT.

The V and J genes are TRBV19 and TRBJ2-7; 10 nucleotides match TRBD1. This CDR3 region has 16 residues. Germline trimming cut 3 bases from V and 1 base from J; bases unmatched to any gene: 6. CDR1 LNHDA and CDR2 SQIVND come from the germline V gene (reference sequence). The chain's CDR3 is CASSIHPGQGSYEQYF. In DNA, the CDR3 is TGTGCCAGTAGTATCCATCCGGGACAGGGGTCCTACGAGCAGTACTTC.

Within the sample, this clone is large. The chain joins TRBV7-3 to TRBJ2-2, with 13 bases fitting TRBD2. V shed 1 base and J 3 bases; nucleotides not matched to a gene: 5. The CDR3 extends over 18 amino acids. Per the germline V gene, CDR1 is SGHTA and CDR2 is FQGTGA. The CDR3 protein is CASSLILAGGPDTGELFF. CDR3 sequence (DNA): TGTGCCAGCAGCTTAATACTAGCGGGGGGGCCGGACACCGGGGAGCTGTTTTTT. Using reference TRBV7-3 and TRBJ2-2 for the parts outside the CDR3, the full variable domain is GAGVSQTPSNKVTEKGKYVELRCDPISGHTALYWYRQSLGQGPEFLIYFQGTGAADDSGLPNDRFFAVRPEGSVSTLKIQRTERGDSAVYLCASSLILAGGPDTGELFFGEGSRLTVL.

This chain connects TRBV6-1 to TRBJ2-7; possible D gene TRBD1, 5 bases. The germline CDR1 and CDR2 sequences are MNHNS and SASEGT. V gave up 8 bases and J gave up 4 bases, with 18 bases separating them. The CDR3 sequence is 14 residues long. The CDR3 DNA reads TGTGCCAGCGGGTCGAGGCAGGGTAGTTACGAGCAGTACTTC. Its protein is CASGSRQGSYEQYF.

The chain has TRBV15 and TRBJ1-3; 7 nucleotides match TRBD1. Germline V gives CDR1 LNHNV, CDR2 YYDKDF (reference sequence). Trimming cost V 1 base and J 2 bases; bases outside gene matches: 11. CDR3 size: 18 residues. The DNA of the CDR3 is TGTGCCACCAGCAGAGGACTTGGGCCCACAGGGGCTGGAAACACCATATATTTT. Its protein is CATSRGLGPTGAGNTIYF. Full variable domain (outside the CDR3, taken from reference TRBV15 and TRBJ1-3): DAMVIQNPRYQVTQFGKPVTLSCSQTLNHNVMYWYQQKSSQAPKLLFHYYDKDFNNEADTPDNFQSRRPNTSFCFLDIRSPGLGDTAMYLCATSRGLGPTGAGNTIYFGEGSWLTVV.

The DNA for the CDR3 is TGCGCCAGCAGCCAGGAAAGCGGTGAAGAGCAGTACTTC. Translating it yields CASSQESGEEQYF. The chain has TRBV4-1 and TRBJ2-7, with D perhaps matching TRBD2 (5 bases). This CDR3 is built from 13 residues. Trimming pared 3 bases from V and 7 bases from J, leaving 13 bases between. CDR1 is MGHRA, CDR2 YSYEKL, per germline.

This chain joins TRBV19 and TRBJ2-7; possible D gene TRBD2, 6 bases. Germline values: CDR1 LNHDA, CDR2 SQIVND (reference sequence). The CDR3 covers 13 residues. V shed 5 bases and J shed 6 bases, with 14 bases lying between them. The CDR3 protein is CASSPEQEGEQYF. The CDR3 nucleotides read TGTGCCAGTAGTCCCGAACAGGAGGGCGAGCAGTACTTC.